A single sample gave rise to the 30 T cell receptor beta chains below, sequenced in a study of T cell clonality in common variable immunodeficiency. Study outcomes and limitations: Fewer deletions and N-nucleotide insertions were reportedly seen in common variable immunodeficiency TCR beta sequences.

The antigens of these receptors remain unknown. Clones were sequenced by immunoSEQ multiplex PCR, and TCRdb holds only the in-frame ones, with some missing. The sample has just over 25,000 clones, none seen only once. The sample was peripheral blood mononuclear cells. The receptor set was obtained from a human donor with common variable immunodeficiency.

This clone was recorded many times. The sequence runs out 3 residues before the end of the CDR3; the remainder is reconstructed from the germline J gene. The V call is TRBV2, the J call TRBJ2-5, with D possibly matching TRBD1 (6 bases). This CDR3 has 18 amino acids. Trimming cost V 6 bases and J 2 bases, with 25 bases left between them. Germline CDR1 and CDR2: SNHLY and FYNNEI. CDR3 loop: CASRKRPSRQASQETQYF. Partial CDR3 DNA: TGTGCCAGCAGGAAACGGCCCTCCCGACAGGCGTCTCAAGAGACC.

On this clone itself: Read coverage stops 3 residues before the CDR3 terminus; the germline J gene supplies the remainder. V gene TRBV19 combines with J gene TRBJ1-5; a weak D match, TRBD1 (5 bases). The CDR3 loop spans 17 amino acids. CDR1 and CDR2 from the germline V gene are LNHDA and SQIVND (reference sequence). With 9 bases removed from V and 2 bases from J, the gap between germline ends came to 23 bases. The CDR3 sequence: CARGRSIPGEGNQPQHF. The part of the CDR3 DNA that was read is TGTGCCAGAGGCCGCTCTATTCCGGGGGAGGGCAATCAGCCC.

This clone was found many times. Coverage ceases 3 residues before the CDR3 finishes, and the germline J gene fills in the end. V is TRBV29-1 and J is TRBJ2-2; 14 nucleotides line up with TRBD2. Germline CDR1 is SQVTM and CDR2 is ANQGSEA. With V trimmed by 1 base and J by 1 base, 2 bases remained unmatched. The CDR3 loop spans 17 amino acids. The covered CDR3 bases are TGCAGCGTTGAAGGACTAGCGGGAGGGCTGAACACCGGGGAG. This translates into CSVEGLAGGLNTGE. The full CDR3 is CSVEGLAGGLNTGELFF.

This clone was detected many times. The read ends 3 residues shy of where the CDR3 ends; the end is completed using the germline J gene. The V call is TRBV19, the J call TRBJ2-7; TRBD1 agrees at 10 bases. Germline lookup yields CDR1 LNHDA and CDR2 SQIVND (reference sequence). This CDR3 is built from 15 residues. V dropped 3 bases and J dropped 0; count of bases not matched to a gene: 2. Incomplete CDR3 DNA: TGTGCCAGTAGTATGGGGACAGGGGTCTCCTACGAG. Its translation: CASSMGTGVSYE. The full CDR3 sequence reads CASSMGTGVSYEQYF.

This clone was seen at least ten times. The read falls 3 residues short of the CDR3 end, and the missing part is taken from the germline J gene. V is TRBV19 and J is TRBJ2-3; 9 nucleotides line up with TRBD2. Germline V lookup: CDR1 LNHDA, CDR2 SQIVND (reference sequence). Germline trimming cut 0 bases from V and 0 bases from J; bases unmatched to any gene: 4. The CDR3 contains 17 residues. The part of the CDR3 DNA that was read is TGTGCCAGTAGTATAGATGGCCTAGCGGGGAGCACAGATACG. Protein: CASSIDGLAGSTDT. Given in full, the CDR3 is CASSIDGLAGSTDTQYF.

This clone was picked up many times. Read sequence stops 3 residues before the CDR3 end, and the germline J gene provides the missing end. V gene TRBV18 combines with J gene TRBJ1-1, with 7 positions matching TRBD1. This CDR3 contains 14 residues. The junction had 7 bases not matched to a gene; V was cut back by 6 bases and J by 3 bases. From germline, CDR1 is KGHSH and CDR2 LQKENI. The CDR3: CASSQEQGDTEAFF. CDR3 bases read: TGTGCCAGCTCGCAGGAGCAGGGGGACACTGAA.

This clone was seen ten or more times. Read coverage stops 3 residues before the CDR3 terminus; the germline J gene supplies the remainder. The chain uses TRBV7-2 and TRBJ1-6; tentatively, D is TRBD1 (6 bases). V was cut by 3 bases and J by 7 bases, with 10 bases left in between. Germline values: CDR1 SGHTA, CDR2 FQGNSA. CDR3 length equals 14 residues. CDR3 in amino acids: CASSFGQNNSPLHF. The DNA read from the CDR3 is TGTGCCAGCAGCTTTGGACAGAACAATTCACCC. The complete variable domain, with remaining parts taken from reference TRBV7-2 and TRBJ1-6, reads GAGVSQSPSNKVTEKGKDVELRCDPISGHTALYWYRQSLGQGLEFLIYFQGNSAPDKSGLPSDRFSAERTGGSVSTLTIQRTQQEDSAVYLCASSFGQNNSPLHFGNGTRLTVT.

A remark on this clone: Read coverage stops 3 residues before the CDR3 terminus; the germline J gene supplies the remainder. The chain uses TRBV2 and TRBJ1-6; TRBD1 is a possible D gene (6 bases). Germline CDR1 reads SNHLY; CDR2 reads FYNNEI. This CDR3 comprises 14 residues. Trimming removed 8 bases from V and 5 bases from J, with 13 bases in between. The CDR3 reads CASGTDRNNSPLHF. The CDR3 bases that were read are TGTGCCAGCGGAACGGACAGAAATAATTCACCC.

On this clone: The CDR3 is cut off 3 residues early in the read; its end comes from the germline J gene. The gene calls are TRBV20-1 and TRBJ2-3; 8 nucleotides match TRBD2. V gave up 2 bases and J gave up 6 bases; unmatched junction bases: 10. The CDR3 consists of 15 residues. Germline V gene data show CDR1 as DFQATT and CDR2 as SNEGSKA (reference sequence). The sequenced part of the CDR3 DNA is TGCAGTGCTAGACCCCGGGGGGGCGCGGGGGATACG. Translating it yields CSARPRGGAGDT. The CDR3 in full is CSARPRGGAGDTQYF.

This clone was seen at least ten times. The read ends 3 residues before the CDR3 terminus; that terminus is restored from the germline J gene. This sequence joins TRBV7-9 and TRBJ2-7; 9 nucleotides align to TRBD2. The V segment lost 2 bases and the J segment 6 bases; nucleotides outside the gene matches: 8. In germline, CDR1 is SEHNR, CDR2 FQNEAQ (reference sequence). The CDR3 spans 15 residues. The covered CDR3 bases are TGTGCCAGCAGCTTATCGGGCGGGGGGGCCGTCGAG. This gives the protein CASSLSGGGAVE. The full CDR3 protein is CASSLSGGGAVEQYF.

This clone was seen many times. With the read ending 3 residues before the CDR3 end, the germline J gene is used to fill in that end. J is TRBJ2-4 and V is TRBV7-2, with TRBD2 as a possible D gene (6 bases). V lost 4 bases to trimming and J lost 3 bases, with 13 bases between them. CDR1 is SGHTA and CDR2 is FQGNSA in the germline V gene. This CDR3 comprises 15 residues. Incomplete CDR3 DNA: TGTGCCAGCAGCTCAACGGACTATATCAAAAACATT. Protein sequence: CASSSTDYIKNI. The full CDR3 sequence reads CASSSTDYIKNIQYF.

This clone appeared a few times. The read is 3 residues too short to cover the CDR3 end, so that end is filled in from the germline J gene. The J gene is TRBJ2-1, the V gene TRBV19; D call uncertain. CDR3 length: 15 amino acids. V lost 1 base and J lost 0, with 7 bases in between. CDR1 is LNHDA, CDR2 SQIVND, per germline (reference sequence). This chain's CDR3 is CASSIAVNSYNEQFF. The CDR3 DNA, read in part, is TGTGCCAGTAGTATAGCTGTAAACTCCTACAATGAG.

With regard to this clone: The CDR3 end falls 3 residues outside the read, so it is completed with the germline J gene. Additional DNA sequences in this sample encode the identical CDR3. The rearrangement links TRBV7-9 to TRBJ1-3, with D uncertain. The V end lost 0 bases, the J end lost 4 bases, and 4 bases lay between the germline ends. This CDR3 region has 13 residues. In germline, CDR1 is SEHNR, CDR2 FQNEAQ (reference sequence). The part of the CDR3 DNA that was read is TGTGCCAGCAGCTTAGCGGGCGGAAACACC. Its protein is CASSLAGGNT. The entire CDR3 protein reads CASSLAGGNTIYF.

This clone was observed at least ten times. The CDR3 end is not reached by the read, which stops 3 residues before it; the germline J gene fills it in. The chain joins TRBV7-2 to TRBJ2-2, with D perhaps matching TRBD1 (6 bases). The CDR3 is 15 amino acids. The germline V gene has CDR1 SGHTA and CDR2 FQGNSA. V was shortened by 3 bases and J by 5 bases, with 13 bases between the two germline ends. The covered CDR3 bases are TGTGCCAGCAGCTTGGTTGGGGGCCAGACCGGGGAG. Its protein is CASSLVGGQTGE. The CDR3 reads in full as CASSLVGGQTGELFF.

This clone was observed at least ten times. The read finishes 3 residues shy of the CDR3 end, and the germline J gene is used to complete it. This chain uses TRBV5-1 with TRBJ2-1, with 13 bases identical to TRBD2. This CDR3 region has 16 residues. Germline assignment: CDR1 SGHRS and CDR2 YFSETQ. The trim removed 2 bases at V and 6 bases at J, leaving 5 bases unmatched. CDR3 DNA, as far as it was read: TGCGCCAGCAGCTTAACTAGCGGGGGGGCCTTCAATGAG. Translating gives CASSLTSGGAFNE. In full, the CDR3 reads CASSLTSGGAFNEQFF.

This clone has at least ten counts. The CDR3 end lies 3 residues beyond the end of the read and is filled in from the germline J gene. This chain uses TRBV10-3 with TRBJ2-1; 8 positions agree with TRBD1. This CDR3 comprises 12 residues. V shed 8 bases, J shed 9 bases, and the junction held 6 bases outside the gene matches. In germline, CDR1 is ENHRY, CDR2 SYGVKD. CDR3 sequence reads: CAIGQGRLEQFF. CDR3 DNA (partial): TGTGCCATCGGACAGGGAAGGCTTGAG.

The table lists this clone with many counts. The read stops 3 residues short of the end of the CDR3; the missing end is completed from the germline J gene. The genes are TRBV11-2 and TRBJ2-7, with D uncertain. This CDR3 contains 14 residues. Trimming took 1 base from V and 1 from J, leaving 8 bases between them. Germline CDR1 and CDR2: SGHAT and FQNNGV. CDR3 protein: CASSLAFSSYEQYF. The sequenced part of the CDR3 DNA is TGTGCCAGCAGCTTAGCTTTCTCGTCCTACGAG. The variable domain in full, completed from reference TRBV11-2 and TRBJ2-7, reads EAGVAQSPRYKIIEKRQSVAFWCNPISGHATLYWYQQILGQGPKLLIQFQNNGVVDDSQLPKDRFSAERLKGVDSTLKIQPAKLEDSAVYLCASSLAFSSYEQYFGPGTRLTVT.

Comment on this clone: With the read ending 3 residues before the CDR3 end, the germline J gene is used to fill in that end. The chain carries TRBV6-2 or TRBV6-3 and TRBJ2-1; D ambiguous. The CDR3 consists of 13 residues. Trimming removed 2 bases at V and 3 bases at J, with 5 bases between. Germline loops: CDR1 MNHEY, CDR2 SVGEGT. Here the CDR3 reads CASSYQSYNEQFF. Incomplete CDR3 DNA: TGTGCCAGCAGTTACCAGAGCTACAATGAG.

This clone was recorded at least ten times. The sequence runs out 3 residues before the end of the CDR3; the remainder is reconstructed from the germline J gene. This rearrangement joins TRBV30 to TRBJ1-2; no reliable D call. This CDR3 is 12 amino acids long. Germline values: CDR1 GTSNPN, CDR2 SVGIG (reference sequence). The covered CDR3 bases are TGTGCCTGGACTGCGGGAAGGGTCGGC. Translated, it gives CAWTAGRVG. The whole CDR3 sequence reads CAWTAGRVGYTF. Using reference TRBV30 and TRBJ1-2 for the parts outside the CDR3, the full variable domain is SQTIHQWPATLVQPVGSPLSLECTVEGTSNPNLYWYRQAAGRGLQLLFYSVGIGQISSEVPQNLSASRPQDRQFILSSKKLLLSDSGFYLCAWTAGRVGYTFGSGTRLTVV.

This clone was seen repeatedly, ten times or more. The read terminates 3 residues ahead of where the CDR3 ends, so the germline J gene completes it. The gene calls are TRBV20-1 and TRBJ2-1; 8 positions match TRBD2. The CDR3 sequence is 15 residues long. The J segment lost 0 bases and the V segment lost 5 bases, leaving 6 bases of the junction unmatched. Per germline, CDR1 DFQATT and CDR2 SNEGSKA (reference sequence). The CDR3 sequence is CSAGAGTSSYNEQFF. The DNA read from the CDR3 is TGCAGTGCTGGGGCCGGGACTAGCTCCTACAATGAG.

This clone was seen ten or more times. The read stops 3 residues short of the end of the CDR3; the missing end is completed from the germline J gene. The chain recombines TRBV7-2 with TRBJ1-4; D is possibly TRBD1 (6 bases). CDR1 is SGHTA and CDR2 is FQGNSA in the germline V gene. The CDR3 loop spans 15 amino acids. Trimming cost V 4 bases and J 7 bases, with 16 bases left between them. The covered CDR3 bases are TGTGCCAGCAGCTCCTTACAGGGTGGTAGTGAAAAA. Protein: CASSSLQGGSEK. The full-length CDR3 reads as CASSSLQGGSEKLFF.

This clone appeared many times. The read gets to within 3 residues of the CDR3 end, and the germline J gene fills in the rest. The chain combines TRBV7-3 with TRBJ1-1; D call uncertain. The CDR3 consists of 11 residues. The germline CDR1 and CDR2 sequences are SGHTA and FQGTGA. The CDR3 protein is CASSLTGEAFF. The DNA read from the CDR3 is TGTGCCAGCAGCTTAACAGGCGAA. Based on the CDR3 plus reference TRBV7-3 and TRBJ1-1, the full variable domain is GAGVSQTPSNKVTEKGKYVELRCDPISGHTALYWYRQSLGQGPEFLIYFQGTGAADDSGLPNDRFFAVRPEGSVSTLKIQRTERGDSAVYLCASSLTGEAFFGQGTRLTVV.

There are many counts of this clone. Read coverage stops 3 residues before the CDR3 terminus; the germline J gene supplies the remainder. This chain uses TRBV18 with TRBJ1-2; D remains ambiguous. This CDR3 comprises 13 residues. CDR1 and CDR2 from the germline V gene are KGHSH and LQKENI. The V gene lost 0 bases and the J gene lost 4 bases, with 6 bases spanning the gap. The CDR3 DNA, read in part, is TGTGCCAGCTCACCACCGGAGGGCTATGGC. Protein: CASSPPEGYG. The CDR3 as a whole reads CASSPPEGYGYTF.

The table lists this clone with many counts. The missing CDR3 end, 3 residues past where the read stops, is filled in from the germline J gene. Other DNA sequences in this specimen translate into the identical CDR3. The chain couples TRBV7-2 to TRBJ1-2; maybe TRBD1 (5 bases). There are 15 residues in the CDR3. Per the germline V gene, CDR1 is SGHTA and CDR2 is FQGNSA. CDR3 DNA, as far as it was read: TGTGCCAGCAGCGTCGACAGTCAGGTGGTTGGGGGC. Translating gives CASSVDSQVVGG. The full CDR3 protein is CASSVDSQVVGGYTF.

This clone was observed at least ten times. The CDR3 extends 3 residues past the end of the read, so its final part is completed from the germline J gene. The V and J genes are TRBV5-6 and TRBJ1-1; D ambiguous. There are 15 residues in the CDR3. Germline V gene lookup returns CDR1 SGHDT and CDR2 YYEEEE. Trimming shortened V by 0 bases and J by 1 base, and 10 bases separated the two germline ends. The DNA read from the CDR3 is TGTGCCAGCAGCTTGGCCCAGGTGAGGAACACTGAA. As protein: CASSLAQVRNTE. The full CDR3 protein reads CASSLAQVRNTEAFF.

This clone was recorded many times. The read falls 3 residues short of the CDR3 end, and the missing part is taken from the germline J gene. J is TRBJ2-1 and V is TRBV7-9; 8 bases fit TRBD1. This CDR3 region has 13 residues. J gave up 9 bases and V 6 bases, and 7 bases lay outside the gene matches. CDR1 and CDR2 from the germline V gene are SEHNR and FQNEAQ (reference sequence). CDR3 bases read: TGTGCCAGCAGGCAGGGGGCTTTAAGTGAG. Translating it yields CASRQGALSE. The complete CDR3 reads CASRQGALSEQFF.

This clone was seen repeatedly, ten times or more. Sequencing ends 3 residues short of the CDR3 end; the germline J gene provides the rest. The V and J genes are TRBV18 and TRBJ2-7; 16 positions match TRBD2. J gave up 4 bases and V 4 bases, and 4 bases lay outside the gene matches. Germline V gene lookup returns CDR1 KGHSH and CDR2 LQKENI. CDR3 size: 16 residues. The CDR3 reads CASSRGTSGGEYEQYF. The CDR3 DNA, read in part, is TGTGCCAGCTCACGCGGGACTAGCGGGGGGGAATACGAG.

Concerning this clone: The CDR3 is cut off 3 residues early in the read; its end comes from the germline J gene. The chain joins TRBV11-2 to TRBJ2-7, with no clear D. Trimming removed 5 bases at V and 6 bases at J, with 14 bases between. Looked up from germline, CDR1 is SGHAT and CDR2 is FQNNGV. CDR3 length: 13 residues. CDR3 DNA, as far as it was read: TGTGCCAGCAGCAAATTACTAAATGCCGAG. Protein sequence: CASSKLLNAE. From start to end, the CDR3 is CASSKLLNAEQYF.

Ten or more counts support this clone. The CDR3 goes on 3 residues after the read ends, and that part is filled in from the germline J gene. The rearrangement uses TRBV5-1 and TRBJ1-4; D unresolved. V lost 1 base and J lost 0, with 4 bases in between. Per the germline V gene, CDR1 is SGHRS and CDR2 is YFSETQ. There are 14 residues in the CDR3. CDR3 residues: CASSLSSTNEKLFF. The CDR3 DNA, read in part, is TGCGCCAGCAGCTTGTCCTCAACTAATGAAAAA.

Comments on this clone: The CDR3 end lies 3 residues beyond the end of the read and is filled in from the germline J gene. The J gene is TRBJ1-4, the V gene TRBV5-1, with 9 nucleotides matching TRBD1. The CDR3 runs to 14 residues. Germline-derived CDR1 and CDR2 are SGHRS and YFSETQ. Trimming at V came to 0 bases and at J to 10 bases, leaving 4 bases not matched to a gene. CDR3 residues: CASSLVQGAGKLFF. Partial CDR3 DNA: TGCGCCAGCAGCTTGGTACAGGGGGCAGGAAAA.